The sequence of this TCR beta chain was determined in a study of cytomegalovirus exposure and HLA in healthy donors (dated by TCRdb to the late 2010s). Describing the broader study: An earlier analysis of roughly 570 of the donors reported about 280 Gb of sequence data and approximately 120 million unique TCR beta sequences obtained from around 190 million T cells. Every discovery cohort repertoire had been produced on one sequencing platform. To predict cytomegalovirus infection status, the study combined high-throughput TCR immunosequencing, statistical association of individual TCRs with disease status, and machine learning. In the later analysis, no new phenotypic data were used to find candidate immune exposures; instead, reliance was placed on TCR beta sequences and their occurrence across donors. A later genetic analysis used genome-wide SNP genotypes for about 65% of the roughly 700 donors, treating that subset as a discovery cohort. Because of strong linkage in the cohort, roughly five DR-DQ haplotypes were treated as single units for association and clustering. An earlier analysis of some 500 of the donors applied high-throughput TCR beta sequencing to assess whether each TCR beta V gene segment acted as functional or pseudogenic. The T cell repertoires of around 670 subjects were profiled by immunosequencing and related to cytomegalovirus serostatus. About 320 gigabases of sequencing data and some 85 million unique TCR sequences were included in an early release covering under 650 HLA-typed donors. Across some 400 genotyped donors of the cohort, an average of approximately 240,000 unique TCR beta nucleotide sequences per donor were sequenced, and about a sixth of those sequences were non-productive. In addition to the first cohort of several hundred subjects, a separate validation cohort of 130 or so different subjects was used. To study patterns of TCR occurrence, a later analysis re-analyzed previously published TCR beta repertoires from around 660 donors and added high-resolution HLA genotyping. Both class I and class II loci were covered by HLA typing, at four-digit resolution. Among the roughly 400 genotyped donors, around 79% belonged to the genetic ancestry cluster associated with self-reported Caucasian donors. The aim of the study was to test whether cataloging public T cell receptors could identify signatures of past pathogen exposure. Donor age, sex, ethnicity and CMV serostatus were compiled alongside the repertoire data. The number of donors typed differed by locus, with roughly 620-640 for A, B, C, DRB1 and DQB1, about 500 for DQA1, 600 to 610 for DPA1, and around 430 for DPB1.

In total, approximately 610 healthy bone marrow donors made up the cohort. At the time of sampling, every cohort member was nominally healthy, though immune exposures that went unrecorded were likely present. The donor tested CMV seronegative and was one of the 352 seronegative cohort members. A peripheral blood sample was collected from each donor, and TCR beta sequencing was performed on peripheral blood mononuclear cells. Genomic DNA extraction from the blood cell samples was performed with the Qiagen DNeasy Blood Extraction Kit. General study outcomes and caveats: Most TCR sequences were seen in very few donors, while some public TCRs were found in many individuals. Cytomegalovirus status was reported to be diagnosed by the classifier with high specificity and sensitivity in both the original and validation cohorts. A further reported finding was that TCR beta sequences accurately predicted the HLA-A and HLA-B alleles for most subjects in the first cohort. In vitro tests confirmed that a few of the cytomegalovirus-associated TCR beta chains recognize cytomegalovirus antigens. Several of the top co-occurrence clusters appeared to be linked to parvovirus B19, influenza, CMV and Epstein-Barr virus, according to a later analysis. A later analysis associated about 17,000 TCR beta sequences with specific HLA alleles at a false discovery rate of 0.05. Immune exposure information for the cohort was limited to CMV serostatus. The study gave a list of more than 150 TCR beta chains associated with cytomegalovirus. A group of highly shared sequence variants was considered likely to be a technical artifact of the sequencing pipeline. Most CMV-associated TCR beta chains appeared to be HLA-restricted in a later analysis, and the HLA associations seemed to be driven largely by CMV exposure. In this cohort, only TCR beta chains were sequenced, and detectable features were limited by the absence of alpha or paired-chain data. Broadly in line with IMGT annotations, most TCR beta V segments showed up in productive rearrangements about 87% or about 30% of the time in an earlier analysis of 587 of the donors. Because HLA typing was missing for some donors at each locus, association tests included only the typed subset. An association between a missense DCLRE1C variant and V-gene and J-gene trimming of TCR beta chains was found in a later genetic analysis and replicated in an independent cohort. The earlier analysis of 587 of the donors excluded roughly 17 rarely observed V segments, including chromosome 9 orphons, because counts were too low. A later analysis found that TCR association rates varied across HLA loci, with DRB1 alleles showing the most associated TCRs and HLA-C alleles the fewest. When HLA alleles, especially DR and DQ, strongly co-occurred, TCR associations were difficult to assign to individual alleles. The authors suggested that the approach could potentially be generalized to other disease states and immunological phenotypes. In a later analysis, HLA-associated TCR beta chains showed more clonal expansion and lower generation probabilities than non-associated chains that were equally common. According to a later genetic analysis, donors in an Asian-associated ancestry cluster had fewer N-insertions in productive TCRs than the approximately 710-donor mean. Sequencing depth was assumed to be roughly uniform across donors in the presence/absence analyses, though that assumption may not hold. Linkage disequilibrium might explain the correlated functional status among segregating V segments, but an unknown experimental factor could not be ruled out. Some IMGT-functional V segments, including TRBV6-2 and TRBV6-3, could not be told apart with the 87-base-pair reads, so those segments were excluded.

Library preparation employed the immunoSEQ multiplex PCR assay. The multiplex PCR relied on a mix of 60 forward primers for TCR Vbeta segments and 13 reverse primers for TCR Jbeta segments. The CDR3 region of rearranged TCR beta genes was amplified from genomic DNA by a multiplex PCR assay. Amplified TCR beta libraries were sequenced as 87-base-pair reads on the Illumina HiSeq System. The authors processed their data as follows. In a later analysis, 80 million or so unique TCR beta chains were counted across the approximately 640 repertoires, and approximately 11 million of these chains were shared by at least two donors. Raw reads were error-corrected and collapsed into unique sequences by a nearest-neighbor algorithm in which closely related sequences were merged to remove PCR and sequencing errors. To assign V, D and J gene segments, CDR3 sequences were aligned to IMGT reference sequences. For a sequence to be retained, a match of at least six nucleotides to both a V gene segment and a J gene segment was required. Rearrangements were called productive when the CDR3 lacked stop codons and stayed in frame with V and J; all others were non-productive. Following IMGT convention, CDR3 was defined as the stretch from the second conserved V-encoded cysteine to the conserved J-encoded phenylalanine. The earlier analysis of roughly 590 of the donors excluded any sequence lacking an unambiguous match to a single V gene segment. In an earlier analysis of several hundred of the donors, V segments were called functional above 56.7% productive rearrangements and were called segregating when the between-donor standard deviation exceeded 5%. A statistical classification framework was developed to diagnose cytomegalovirus status using the catalog of TCR beta chain sequences. In a later analysis, V and J genes were assigned by comparing TCR nucleotide sequences against IMGT/GENE-DB human TR gene sequences. The TCRdist pipeline was used in a later analysis to assign CDR3 sequences and most-parsimonious VDJ recombination scenarios. In a later analysis, every TCR beta chain was defined by the combination of its CDR3 amino acid sequence and its V-gene family, and reads without a unique V-gene family were dropped. As a way to deal with suspected cross-contamination and a sequencing artifact, a later analysis dropped more than 500 nucleotide sequences that were highly shared and had low generation probability. For each public chain, a later analysis derived a clonal expansion index from normalized ranks of inferred template counts within each repertoire. In a later analysis, generation probabilities were computed with a VDJ recombination model fitted to out-of-frame rearrangements, and the resulting probabilities were checked against IGoR. A later analysis scored TCR-TCR, TCR-HLA and TCR-CMV co-occurrence with hypergeometric tests, applying a repertoire-size bias correction to TCR pairs. To estimate false discovery rates, a later analysis permuted the HLA or CMV assignments 20 times. In a later analysis, co-occurring TCRs were grouped using DBSCAN, and TCRdist sequence similarity was added for clustering within HLA-allele-positive subsets. Repertoires with fewer than 30,000 or more than 120,000 public chains, plus five repertoires with anomalous nucleotide sharing, were excluded from co-occurrence clustering. TCRdb mirrors the immuneACCESS table, restricted to in-frame sequences. Some clones are absent from its copies; in checked studies, under half trace to an unresolved V gene, and the reason for the others is unknown. V and J calls and clone size are those listed in that table; D and trimming were worked out from the DNA. Across this sample there are approximately 120,000 clones, with around 73% seen only once. Together, the top ten hold roughly 8% of the sample.

Points on this clone: It lacks a known antigen. Nothing much larger sits one base from this clone, and base qualities are not available.

Inclusive of the bounding cysteine and phenylalanine, the CDR3 is 15 residues long. Only CDR3 DNA is held: 45 bases, read in frame from base 1. The V and J ends are trimmed by 1 base and 2 bases, leaving 12 bases between them. From a lookup of the germline V gene, CDR1 and CDR2 are MNHNS and SASEGT. This clonotype was obtained from a man aged 35-49 years in good health and CMV-seronegative. The sequencing sample was made of PBMCs. The V and J segments used are TRBV6-1 and TRBJ2-7; TRBD2 is a weak D gene call, 7 bases matching. The CDR3 region has the sequence CASSEGSGGAYEQYF. The DNA is as follows: TGTGCCAGCAGTGAAGGGTCGGGGGGCGCCTACGAGCAGTACTTC.